This T cell receptor beta chain was sequenced for a study of post-analysis software for immune sequencing data. Unique molecular identifiers featured in each of the TCR beta cDNA libraries. TCRdb analysed the PCR reads with MiXCR anew, one entry per CDR3 protein. The sample has 600,000 to 750,000 distinct CDR3 sequences, approximately 59% seen once. The clonotype comes from a girl aged 2 to 10 with multiple sclerosis. The sequencing sample was made of blood.

Here the CDR3 reads CASSESPGGVNTEAFF. Written as DNA, the CDR3 is TGCGCCAGCAGTGAGTCGCCGGGAGGGGTGAACACTGAAGCTTTCTTT. The gene calls are TRBV10-1 and TRBJ1-1, with a tentative D call TRBD1 (5 bases). Germline lookup yields CDR1 WNHNN and CDR2 SYGVQD (reference sequence). V lost 0 bases, J lost 0 bases, and 11 bases lay in between. This CDR3 has 16 amino acids.